This T cell receptor beta chain is drawn from a study of cytomegalovirus exposure and HLA in healthy donors. General study results and limits: A prior analysis recorded that most TCR beta V segments were productive about 87% or about 30% of the time. Later on, an analysis tied under 20,000 TCR beta sequences to HLA alleles at 0.05 false discovery rate.

About this clone: What it binds is not known.

The germline CDR1 and CDR2 sequences are LNHDA and SQIVND (reference sequence). The CDR3 spans 14 residues. With 7 bases clipped from V and 4 bases from J, the junction kept 4 bases outside the gene matches. The PCR employed 60 Vbeta primers together with 13 Jbeta primers. Original methodology: Approximately 12 million of 65 million to 95 million unique TCR beta chains were shared, per a later count. Sequenced by immunoSEQ multiplex PCR; TCRdb stores in-frame clones only, minus some. V and J calls and clone size follow that table, whereas D and trimming were derived from the DNA. The sample has approximately 120,000 clones; about 76% are singletons.

The V and J genes are TRBV19 and TRBJ2-2; 9 bases map to TRBD2. Specimen: PBMCs. The clonotype originates from a woman aged 25 to 39 in good health and CMV-seronegative. CDR3 sequence (DNA): TGTGCCAGTAATGCGGGAGGGGCCACCGGGGAGCTGTTTTTT. This encodes CASNAGGATGELFF. Using reference TRBV19 and TRBJ2-2 for the parts outside the CDR3, the full variable domain is DGGITQSPKYLFRKEGQNVTLSCEQNLNHDAMYWYRQDPGQGLRLIYYSQIVNDFQKGDIAEGYSVSREKKESFPLTVTSAQKNPTAFYLCASNAGGATGELFFGEGSRLTVL.